This T cell receptor (beta chain) was identified in a study of T cells in Graves' hyperthyroidism and ophthalmopathy. Study conclusions and caveats: Also found in blood were most expanded thyroid clonotypes above 0.001.

This clonotype was seen at least ten times. Antigen unknown. CDR1 is SQVTM, CDR2 ANQGSEA, per germline. Unmatched junction bases numbered 10, after V lost 5 bases and J lost 2 bases. This CDR3 is built from 15 residues. RNA transcripts gave rise to amplified TCR beta CDR3 regions. Researchers ran a first-round RT-PCR on the TCR CDR3 using the HTBI primer set. One entry per CDR3 protein, called by TCRdb with MiXCR from the multiplex PCR reads. The sample includes about 360,000 distinct CDR3 sequences, about 18% seen only once; the top ten take 3% to 4%. These patients, aged 18 to 65, had recently diagnosed hyperthyroidism lasting under 2 months.

The sequenced sample was blood. This receptor was taken from a woman aged 18-35 years with Graves' hyperthyroidism. The chain has TRBV29-1 and TRBJ1-1, with 8 bases matching TRBD1. The DNA for the CDR3 is TGCAGCGTTACCGGGACAGGCGGGATCAACACTGAAGCTTTCTTT. Translating it yields CSVTGTGGINTEAFF. Drawing the rest from reference TRBV29-1 and TRBJ1-1, the complete variable domain is SAVISQKPSRDICQRGTSLTIQCQVDSQVTMMFWYRQQPGQSLTLIATANQGSEATYESGFVIDKFPISRPNLTFSTLTVSNMSPEDSSIYLCSVTGTGGINTEAFFGQGTRLTVV.